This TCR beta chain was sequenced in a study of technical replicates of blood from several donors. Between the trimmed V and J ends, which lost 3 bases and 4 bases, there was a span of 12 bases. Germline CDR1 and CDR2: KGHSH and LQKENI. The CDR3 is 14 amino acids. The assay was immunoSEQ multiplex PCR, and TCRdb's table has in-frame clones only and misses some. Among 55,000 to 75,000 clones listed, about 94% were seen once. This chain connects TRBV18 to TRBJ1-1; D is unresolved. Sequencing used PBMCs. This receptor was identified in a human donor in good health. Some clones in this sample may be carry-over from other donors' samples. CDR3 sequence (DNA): TGTGCCAGCTCACCGGCGAGGGTGGGCACTGAAGCTTTCTTT. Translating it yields CASSPARVGTEAFF.